Listed here is a single T cell receptor beta chain. The antigen it recognizes is unknown. No clone much larger than this one lies a single base away; base qualities are absent. This sample was included in a study of CD4+ T cells in melanoma (dated by TCRdb to between 2020 and 2023). For the study in its entirety: Neoantigen-specific CD4+ T cells in human melanoma were investigated in the study. Here is what the overall study found, with its caveats: Neoantigen-specific CD4+ T cells were reported to be correlated with the function of CD8+ T cells, macrophages and B cells. Neoantigen-specific CD4+ T cells in melanoma were reported to have a range of differentiation states.

The donors were melanoma patients. The library was obtained by the immunoSEQ multiplex PCR assay. What TCRdb holds here is the immuneACCESS table cut down to in-frame rearrangements. Part of the clones is not present; checked against another copy, under half of the missing clones reflect an unresolved V gene, and the others are unexplained. This sample comprises some 10,000 clones, 65% to 70% of them detected only once. The ten top clones hold approximately 10% of the sample. Trimming takes 0 bases off V and 7 bases off J; junction bases not matched to a gene: 3. For CDR1 and CDR2, the germline V gene lists MNHEY and SVGAGI. The CDR3 starts with the cysteine, ends with the phenylalanine, and has 14 residues. Only the CDR3 region is kept as DNA, spanning 42 bases read in frame from base 1.

Sequencing used cells from a culture (not recorded whether cultured in vitro). The source is a human donor with melanoma. The chain joins TRBV6-5 to TRBJ2-1, with 7 central nucleotides matching TRBD1. Read as DNA, the sequence is TGTGCCAGCAGTTACTCGGGGACAGCGAATGAGCAGTTCTTC. Its protein product is CASSYSGTANEQFF.